This T cell receptor beta chain is from a study of CD8+ T cells in alopecia areata. Reverse transcription of extracted RNA yielded cDNA, which provided the sequencing template. Profiling relied on immunoSEQ multiplex PCR, and the TCRdb table lists in-frame clones only, not all of them. The table lists about 14,000 clones, under 60% of them singletons. Lesional scalp punch biopsies and peripheral blood were collected from alopecia areata patients. Germline V gene data show CDR1 as SGHTA and CDR2 as FQGNSA. This CDR3 has 14 residues. Trimming removed 4 bases from V and 7 bases from J; junction bases left unmatched: 4.

This clonotype was sampled from a human donor with alopecia areata. This rearrangement joins TRBV7-2 to TRBJ1-6; 7 positions agree with TRBD1. The material sequenced was skin, taken at week 0. The chain's CDR3 is CASSSDRDNSPLHF. CDR3 sequence (DNA): TGTGCCAGCAGCTCCGACAGGGACAATTCACCCCTCCACTTT. The entire variable domain, with the rest obtained from reference TRBV7-2 and TRBJ1-6, is as follows: GAGVSQSPSNKVTEKGKDVELRCDPISGHTALYWYRQSLGQGLEFLIYFQGNSAPDKSGLPSDRFSAERTGGSVSTLTIQRTQQEDSAVYLCASSSDRDNSPLHFGNGTRLTVT.